Following are 9 T cell receptor beta chains from one sample sequenced in a study of Ad26.COV2.S vaccination and SARS-CoV-2 variants. Indicated treatment: around 19 received Ad26.COV2.S at low or high dose, single or two shots; 5 received placebo; per-sample allocation not given. Following the first vaccine or placebo injection, samples were taken on day 63. Sequencing was performed with immunoSEQ multiplex PCR; in TCRdb, only in-frame clones are kept and a portion is missing. The sample lists roughly 350,000 clones, roughly 87% occurring once. Sequenced material: peripheral blood, taken in a trial of Ad26.COV2.S vaccine versus placebo. These receptors came from a person aged 18 to 65 who received the Ad26.COV2.S COVID-19 vaccine or a placebo.

The chain has TRBV4-1 and TRBJ2-1; 9 positions agree with TRBD2. The ends lost 4 bases at V and 10 bases at J; junction bases unmatched: 2. The length of the CDR3 is 12 residues. Germline values: CDR1 MGHRA, CDR2 YSYEKL. The CDR3 bases are TGCGCCAGCAGCCCCGGGACTAGCGAGCAGTTCTTC. Its translation: CASSPGTSEQFF.

The CDR3: CASSPGGVDTEAFF. CDR3 in DNA: TGTGCCAGCTCACCTGGAGGGGTAGACACTGAAGCTTTCTTT. The chain joins TRBV18 to TRBJ1-1; D is perhaps TRBD1 (5 bases). CDR1 and CDR2 (germline): KGHSH, LQKENI. This CDR3 has 14 residues. V lost 3 bases and J lost 3, with 11 bases in between.

This clone has only a few counts. The sample holds other DNA sequences that translate to the same CDR3. The chain has TRBV30 and TRBJ1-1; D ambiguous. Deletions cut 0 bases from V and 1 base from J, with 3 bases between. This CDR3 has 12 amino acids. Germline CDR1 and CDR2: GTSNPN and SVGIG (reference sequence). Written as DNA, the CDR3 is TGTGCCTGGAGTGTGGGGAACACTGAAGCTTTCTTT. Amino acids: CAWSVGNTEAFF.

V and J are TRBV6-5 and TRBJ1-5; TRBD1 might be the D (5 bases). The germline gives CDR1 MNHEY, CDR2 SVGAGI. V was trimmed by 4 bases and J by 3 bases, leaving 16 bases between them. This CDR3 has 16 amino acids. The CDR3 spells CASSWGRGLPNQPQHF. CDR3 in DNA: TGTGCCAGCAGTTGGGGTCGGGGGTTGCCCAATCAGCCCCAGCATTTT.

The rearrangement uses TRBV7-8 and TRBJ1-1; D is unresolved. Looked up from germline, CDR1 is SGHVS and CDR2 is FQNEAQ. This CDR3 is 13 amino acids long. Trimming took off 2 bases at V and 1 base at J, with 5 bases between the two ends. CDR3 sequence reads: CASSLQENTEAFF. The CDR3, as DNA: TGTGCCAGCAGCTTACAGGAGAACACTGAAGCTTTCTTT.

The chain links TRBV11-2 to TRBJ2-3, with a tentative D call TRBD2 (6 bases). This CDR3 contains 14 residues. Trimming removed 5 bases from V and 4 bases from J, with 13 bases in between. The germline gives CDR1 SGHAT, CDR2 FQNNGV. CDR3 sequence reads: CASSHSRRADTQYF. The CDR3 DNA reads TGTGCCAGCAGCCATAGCAGGAGGGCAGATACGCAGTATTTT.

The V call is TRBV5-1, the J call TRBJ2-3; no definite D call. Per germline, CDR1 SGHRS and CDR2 YFSETQ. This CDR3 spans 16 amino acids. The V gene lost 1 base and the J gene lost 2 bases, with 14 bases spanning the gap. The CDR3 nucleotides are TGCGCCAGCAGCTTGACGGATCCTTTTAACACAGATACGCAGTATTTT. Protein: CASSLTDPFNTDTQYF.

The J gene is TRBJ1-1, the V gene TRBV6-6; a weak D match, TRBD1 (5 bases). This CDR3 contains 14 residues. V shed 7 bases and J shed 0 bases, with 12 bases lying between them. Per germline, CDR1 MNHNY and CDR2 SVGAGI (reference sequence). CDR3 sequence (DNA): TGTGCCAGCACCCTCGGGGGGTTGAACACTGAAGCTTTCTTT. The encoded protein is CASTLGGLNTEAFF.

This sequence joins TRBV4-1 and TRBJ1-2, with D tentatively TRBD1 (5 bases). V was shortened by 0 bases and J by 5 bases, with 10 bases between the two germline ends. The CDR3 covers 14 residues. From germline, CDR1 is MGHRA and CDR2 YSYEKL. The CDR3, as DNA: TGCGCCAGCAGCCAAGATCGGGGGTATTATGGCTACACCTTC. Translating gives CASSQDRGYYGYTF.